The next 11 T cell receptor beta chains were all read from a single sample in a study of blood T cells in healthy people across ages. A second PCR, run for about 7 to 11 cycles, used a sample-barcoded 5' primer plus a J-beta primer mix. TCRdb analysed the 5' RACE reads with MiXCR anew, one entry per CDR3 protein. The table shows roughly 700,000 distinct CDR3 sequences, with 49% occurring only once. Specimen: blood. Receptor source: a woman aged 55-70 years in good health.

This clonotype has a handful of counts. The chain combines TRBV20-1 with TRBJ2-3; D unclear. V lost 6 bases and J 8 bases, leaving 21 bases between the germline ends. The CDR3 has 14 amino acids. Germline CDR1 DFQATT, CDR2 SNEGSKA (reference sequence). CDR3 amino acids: CSAPPRVSAGTQYF. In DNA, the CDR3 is TGCAGTGCACCACCCCGTGTGAGCGCCGGTACGCAGTATTTT.

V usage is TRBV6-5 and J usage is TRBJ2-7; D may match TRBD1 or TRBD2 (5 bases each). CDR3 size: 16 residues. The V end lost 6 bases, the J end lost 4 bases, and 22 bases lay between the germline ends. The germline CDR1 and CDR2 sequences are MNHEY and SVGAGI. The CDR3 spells CASRPTGAGSLYEQYF. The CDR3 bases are TGTGCCAGCAGACCCACAGGTGCAGGGAGTCTTTACGAGCAGTACTTC.

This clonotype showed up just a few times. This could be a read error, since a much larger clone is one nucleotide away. This CDR3 is CASSSPGLRAQEQFF. For the CDR3, the DNA is TGTGCCAGCAGCTCGCCGGGTCTGCGGGCGCAAGAGCAGTTCTTC. The chain is built from TRBV7-2 and TRBJ2-7; D is perhaps TRBD2 (5 bases). With the DNA end fitting TRBJ2-1 better, the J assignment may be wrong. The CDR3 loop spans 15 amino acids. In germline, CDR1 is SGHTA, CDR2 FQGNSA.

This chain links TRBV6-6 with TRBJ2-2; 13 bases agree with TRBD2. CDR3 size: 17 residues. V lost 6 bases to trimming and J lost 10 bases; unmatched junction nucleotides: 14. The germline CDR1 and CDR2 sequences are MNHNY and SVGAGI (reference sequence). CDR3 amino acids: CASSLAGLAGVLEELFF. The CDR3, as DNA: TGTGCCAGCAGCCTAGCCGGACTAGCGGGAGTATTGGAGGAGCTGTTTTTT.

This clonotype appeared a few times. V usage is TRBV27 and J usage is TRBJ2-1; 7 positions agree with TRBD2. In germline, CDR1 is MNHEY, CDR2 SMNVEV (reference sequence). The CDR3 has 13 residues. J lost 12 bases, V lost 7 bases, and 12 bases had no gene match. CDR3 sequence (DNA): TGTGCCAGCAAGTTGCGGGGCGGGGGTGCGCAGTTCTTC. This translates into CASKLRGGGAQFF.

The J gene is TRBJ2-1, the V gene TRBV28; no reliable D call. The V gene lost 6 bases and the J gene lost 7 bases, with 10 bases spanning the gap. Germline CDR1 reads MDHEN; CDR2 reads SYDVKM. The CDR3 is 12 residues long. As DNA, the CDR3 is TGTGCCAGCAGACCTGTAGGGAATGAGCAGTTCTTC. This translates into CASRPVGNEQFF.

CDR3 nucleotide sequence: TGCAGTGCTAGACGACTAGCGGGATCCCACAATGAGCAGTACTTC. Protein product: CSARRLAGSHNEQYF. This chain links TRBV20-1 with TRBJ2-1, with TRBD2 matching over 11 bases. The closer fit of TRBJ2-7 to the DNA end suggests the J call may be wrong. Germline CDR1 and CDR2: DFQATT and SNEGSKA (reference sequence). There are 15 residues in the CDR3.

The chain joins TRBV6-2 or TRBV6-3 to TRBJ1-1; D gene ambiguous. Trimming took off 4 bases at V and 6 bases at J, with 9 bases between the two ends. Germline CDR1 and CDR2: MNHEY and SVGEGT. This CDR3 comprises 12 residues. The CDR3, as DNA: TGTGCCAGCAGTTGGTGGGCGTCTGAAGCTTTCTTT. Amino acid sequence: CASSWWASEAFF.

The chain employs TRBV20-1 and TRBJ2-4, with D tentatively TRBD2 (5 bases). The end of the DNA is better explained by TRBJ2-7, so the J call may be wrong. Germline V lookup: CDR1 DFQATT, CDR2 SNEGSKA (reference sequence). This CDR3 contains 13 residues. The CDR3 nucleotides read TGCAGTGCTAGAGCTAGCAACCCCTACGAGCAGTACTTC. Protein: CSARASNPYEQYF.

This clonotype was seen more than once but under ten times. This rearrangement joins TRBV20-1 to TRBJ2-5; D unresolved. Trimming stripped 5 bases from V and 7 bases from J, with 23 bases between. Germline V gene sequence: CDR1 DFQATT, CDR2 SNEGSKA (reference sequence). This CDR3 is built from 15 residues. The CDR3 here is CSAAELPGALGTQYF. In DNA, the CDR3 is TGCAGTGCTGCCGAACTACCGGGTGCCCTGGGGACCCAGTACTTC.

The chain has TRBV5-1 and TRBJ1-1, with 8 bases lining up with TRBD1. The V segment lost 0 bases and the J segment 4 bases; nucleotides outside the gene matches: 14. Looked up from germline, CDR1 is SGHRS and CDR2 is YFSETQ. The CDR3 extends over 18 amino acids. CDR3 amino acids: CASSLETGVEIWITEAFF. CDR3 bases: TGCGCCAGCAGCTTGGAGACAGGGGTGGAAATTTGGATCACTGAAGCTTTCTTT.